The present T cell receptor (beta chain) was sequenced within a study of T-cell reconstitution after alpha-beta-depleted transplantation in children. Overall study findings and caveats: About two months after transplant, alpha-beta T cells reportedly came from several hundred expanded graft clones. Newly produced T cells mostly accounted for T-cell counts and diversity one year post-transplant.

Library preparation (for TCRbeta) was performed with unique molecular identifiers. TCRdb fed the PCR reads into MiXCR, producing one record per CDR3 protein. The data contain roughly 200,000 distinct CDR3 sequences, approximately 10% of them singletons. This clonotype was seen repeatedly, ten times or more. The antigen is undetermined. Germline values: CDR1 SGHTA, CDR2 FQGNSA. The CDR3 has 13 amino acids. Unmatched junction bases numbered 5, after V lost 6 bases and J lost 10 bases. Material: PBMCs, obtained before TCRalphabeta/CD19-depleted stem cell transplant. The V call is TRBV7-2, the J call TRBJ2-2, with 10 bases matching TRBD2. This clonotype was sampled from a child younger than two with acute myeloid leukemia, due to receive a stem cell transplant. The CDR3 bases are TGTGCCAGCAGTCTTCTAGCGGGGGAGGAGCTGTTTTTT. Its protein is CASSLLAGEELFF.